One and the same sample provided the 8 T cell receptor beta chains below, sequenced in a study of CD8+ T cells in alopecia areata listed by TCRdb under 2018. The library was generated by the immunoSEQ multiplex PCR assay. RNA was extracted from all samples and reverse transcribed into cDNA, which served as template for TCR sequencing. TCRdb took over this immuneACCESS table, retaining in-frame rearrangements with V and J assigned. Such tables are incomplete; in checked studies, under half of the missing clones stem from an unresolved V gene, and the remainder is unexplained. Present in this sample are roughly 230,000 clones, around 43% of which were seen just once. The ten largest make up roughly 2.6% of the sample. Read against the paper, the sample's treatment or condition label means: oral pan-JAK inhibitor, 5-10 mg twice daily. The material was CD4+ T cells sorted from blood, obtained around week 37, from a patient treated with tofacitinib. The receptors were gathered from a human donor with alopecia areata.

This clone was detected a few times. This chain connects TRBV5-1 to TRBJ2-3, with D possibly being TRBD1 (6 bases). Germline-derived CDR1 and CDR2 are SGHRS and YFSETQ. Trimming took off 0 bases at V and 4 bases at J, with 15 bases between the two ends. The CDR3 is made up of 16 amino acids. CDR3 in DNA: TGCGCCAGCAGCTTGGGAACCGGGACATCAGCAGATACGCAGTATTTT. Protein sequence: CASSLGTGTSADTQYF.

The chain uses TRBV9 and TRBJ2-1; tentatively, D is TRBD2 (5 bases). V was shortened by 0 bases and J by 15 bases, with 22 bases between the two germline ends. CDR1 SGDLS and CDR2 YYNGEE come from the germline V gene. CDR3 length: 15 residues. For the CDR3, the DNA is TGTGCCAGCAGCGTAGCTCCTCTTAGCGAGGGAAGCGGGTTCTTC. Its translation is CASSVAPLSEGSGFF. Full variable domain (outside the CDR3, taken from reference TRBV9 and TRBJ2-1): DSGVTQTPKHLITATGQRVTLRCSPRSGDLSVYWYQQSLDQGLQFLIQYYNGEERAKGNILERFSAQQFPDLHSELNLSSLELGDSALYFCASSVAPLSEGSGFFGPGTRLTVL.

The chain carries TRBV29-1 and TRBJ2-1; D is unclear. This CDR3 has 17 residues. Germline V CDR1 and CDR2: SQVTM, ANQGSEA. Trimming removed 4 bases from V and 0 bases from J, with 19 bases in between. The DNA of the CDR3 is TGCAGCGTTGTGGGCGGTGAAACTGCTAGCTCCTACAATGAGCAGTTCTTC. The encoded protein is CSVVGGETASSYNEQFF.

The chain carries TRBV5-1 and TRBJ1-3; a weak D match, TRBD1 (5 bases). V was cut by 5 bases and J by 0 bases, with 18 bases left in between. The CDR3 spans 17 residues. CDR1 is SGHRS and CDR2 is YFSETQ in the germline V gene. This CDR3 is CASSVTSGGASGNTIYF. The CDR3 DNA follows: TGCGCCAGCAGTGTTACCTCCGGGGGTGCCTCTGGAAACACCATATATTTT.

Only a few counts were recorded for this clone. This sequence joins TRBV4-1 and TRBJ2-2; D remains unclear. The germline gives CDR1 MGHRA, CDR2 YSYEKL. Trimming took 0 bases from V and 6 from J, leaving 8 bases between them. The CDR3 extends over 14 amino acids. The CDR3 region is CASSQDPGPGELFF. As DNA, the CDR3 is TGCGCCAGCAGCCAAGATCCAGGTCCCGGGGAGCTGTTTTTT.

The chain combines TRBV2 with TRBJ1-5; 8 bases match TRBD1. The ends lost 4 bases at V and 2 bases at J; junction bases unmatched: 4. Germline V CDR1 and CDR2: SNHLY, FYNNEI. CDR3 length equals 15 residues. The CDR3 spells CASSGRGRGNQPQHF. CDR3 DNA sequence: TGTGCCAGCAGTGGCAGGGGGCGAGGCAATCAGCCCCAGCATTTT.

The CDR3 bases are TGTGCCAGCAGTAGAGAGGGGGCCATCCTGAACGAGCAGTACTTC. Protein sequence: CASSREGAILNEQYF. The chain is built from TRBV25-1 and TRBJ2-7, with 7 bases that match TRBD1. The CDR3 consists of 15 residues. From germline, CDR1 is MGHDK and CDR2 SYGVNS. J was trimmed by 5 bases and V by 5 bases; bases with no gene match: 12.

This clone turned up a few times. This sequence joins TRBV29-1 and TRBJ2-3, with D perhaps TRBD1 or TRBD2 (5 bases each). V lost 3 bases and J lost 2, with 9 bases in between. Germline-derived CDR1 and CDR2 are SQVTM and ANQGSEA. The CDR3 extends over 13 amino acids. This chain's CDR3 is CSVEGRHTDTQYF. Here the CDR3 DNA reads TGCAGCGTTGAGGGACGGCACACAGATACGCAGTATTTT.